Sequencing of this T cell receptor beta chain was carried out in a study of T cell clonotyping in hematopoietic cell transplantation. The study's findings and limits: After transplant, recipient diversity fell while pathologically expanded clonotypes grew through day 180. Broader posttransplant TCR repertoire diversity was predicted by graft donor and pretransplant recipient Inverse Simpson Index values.

Generated by immunoSEQ multiplex PCR, the TCRdb table keeps only in-frame clones and is missing some. The data show around 4,600 clones, with 77% seen just once and around 26% held by the top ten. Comment on this clone: What it recognizes is unknown.

In germline, CDR1 is MNHNS, CDR2 SASEGT. The V and J ends lost 8 bases and 8 bases, in that order; junction bases with no gene match: 13. CDR3 size: 14 residues. Recipients were bled about 28 days pretransplant and at posttransplant days 30, 100, 180. The chain employs TRBV6-1 and TRBJ1-2, with 8 bases lining up with TRBD1. Here the sequenced sample was peripheral blood mononuclear cells, taken 100 days after allogeneic stem cell transplant. This sequence was found in a female patient between 50 and 60 years old who had an allogeneic stem cell transplant from an unrelated donor, so the T cells may come from the graft donor. Some clones in this sample may be carry-over from other donors' samples. The CDR3 nucleotides read TGTGCCAGCCAGCAGGGGGCTAGTCGCAGGGGCTACACCTTC. This gives the protein CASQQGASRRGYTF.